This T cell receptor beta chain comes out of a study of blood T cell repertoires in COVID-19 (TCRdb year 2020). Background for the entire study: Collaborator samples came from the United States, Italy and Spain and covered acute and convalescent phases of COVID-19. The material from the prospective study consisted of cDNA or gDNA derived from T cells, B-cell-depleted T cells, or PBMCs. Subjects who had been exposed to COVID-19, were actively infected with it, or had recovered from it provided the deeply sampled blood TCRbeta repertoires that made up the dataset. The repertoires were released in a freely available public database meant as a resource for research on the immune response to SARS-CoV-2. The samples were drawn from the first 160 participants of the ongoing ImmuneRACE study and from 1,254 subjects provided by 6 global collaborators. Sample metadata almost always included a de-identified subject ID, COVID-19 status, age in years and sex. Where available, HLA class I and class II types were obtained from metadata supplied by the sample provider rather than from assay-based typing. Study-wide conclusions, independent of this receptor: Clinical and demographic metadata were provided uncurated, with the amount varying by source and participant.

This clone showed up just a few times. The specificity of this receptor is unknown. Per-nucleotide qualities are absent, and no much larger clonotype sits a single base away. The collaborating institutions used their own protocols to collect whole blood in K2EDTA tubes. For TCRbeta analysis, collaborator samples were shipped as frozen whole blood, as isolated PBMCs, or as DNA extracted from either sample type. TCRbeta CDR3 regions were amplified from genomic DNA by means of the immunoSEQ Assay, a bias-controlled multiplex PCR. For the original study's pipeline: Within the assay, amplification of reference gene primers was used to estimate how many nucleated cells each sample contained. Sequence reads were collapsed and filtered to measure the absolute abundance of every unique TCRbeta CDR3 rearrangement. For each sample, productive Simpson clonality was calculated by taking the square root of Simpson's diversity index across productive rearrangements. Drawn from immuneACCESS, this table holds only the in-frame rearrangements with V and J called that TCRdb kept. Clones are partly lost; checked studies trace under half to an unresolved V gene and leave the rest unexplained. V, J and clone size reflect that table, while D and trimming were determined from the DNA. Recorded for this sample are roughly 73,000 clones; about 84% of them occurred a single time. The top ten clones comprise roughly a sixth of the sample.

V and J are trimmed by 1 base and 4 bases, and the gene matches miss 12 bases of the junction. The CDR3 runs 17 amino acids, cysteine and phenylalanine included. Only the CDR3 region is kept as DNA, spanning 51 bases read in frame from base 1. CDR1 LGHDT and CDR2 YNNKEL were looked up in the germline V gene (reference sequence). This clonotype originated in a human donor in a cohort sampled during active COVID-19. Rearrangement joined TRBV3-1 (or the pseudogene TRBV3-2) to TRBJ1-1; 7 bases in the junction line up with TRBD1. Sequencing was done on a sample of peripheral blood. The CDR3 amino acid sequence is: CASSQGGKRQGGTEAFF. The nucleotides are TGTGCCAGCAGCCAAGGAGGGAAGCGACAGGGAGGCACTGAAGCTTTCTTT.